Listed here is a single T cell receptor beta chain. Enrolled through a virtual design, the participants were between roughly 18 and 95 years of age and came from fewer than 30 US areas. Allocation to cohorts depended on clinical history reported by the participants. Germline V CDR1 and CDR2: SGDLS, YYNGEE. The CDR3 covers 12 residues. The germline V and J ends were trimmed by 4 bases and 8 bases, with 9 bases remaining between them. Original analysis: Reference gene primers were amplified, and this amplification served to estimate nucleated cell counts. Sequencing used immunoSEQ multiplex PCR; TCRdb keeps in-frame clones, though not all of them. Clone size and the V and J calls come from that table; the DNA yielded D and trimming. The sample lists approximately 210,000 clones, around 88% occurring once. This record belongs to a study of blood T cell repertoires in COVID-19. Study overall: PBMCs, B-cell-depleted T cells, or T cells were the source of the cDNA or gDNA that made up the material.

This TCR was sampled from a woman aged 45-65 years with acute COVID-19. Input material: PBMCs or T cells enriched from blood (not recorded which). V gene TRBV9 combines with J gene TRBJ1-4; D remains ambiguous. CDR3 nucleotide sequence: TGTGCCAGCAGCTCCCCCCGGGAAAAACTGTTTTTT. It is translated as CASSSPREKLFF. The variable domain in full, with the rest retrieved from reference TRBV9 and TRBJ1-4, is DSGVTQTPKHLITATGQRVTLRCSPRSGDLSVYWYQQSLDQGLQFLIQYYNGEERAKGNILERFSAQQFPDLHSELNLSSLELGDSALYFCASSSPREKLFFGSGTQLSVL.